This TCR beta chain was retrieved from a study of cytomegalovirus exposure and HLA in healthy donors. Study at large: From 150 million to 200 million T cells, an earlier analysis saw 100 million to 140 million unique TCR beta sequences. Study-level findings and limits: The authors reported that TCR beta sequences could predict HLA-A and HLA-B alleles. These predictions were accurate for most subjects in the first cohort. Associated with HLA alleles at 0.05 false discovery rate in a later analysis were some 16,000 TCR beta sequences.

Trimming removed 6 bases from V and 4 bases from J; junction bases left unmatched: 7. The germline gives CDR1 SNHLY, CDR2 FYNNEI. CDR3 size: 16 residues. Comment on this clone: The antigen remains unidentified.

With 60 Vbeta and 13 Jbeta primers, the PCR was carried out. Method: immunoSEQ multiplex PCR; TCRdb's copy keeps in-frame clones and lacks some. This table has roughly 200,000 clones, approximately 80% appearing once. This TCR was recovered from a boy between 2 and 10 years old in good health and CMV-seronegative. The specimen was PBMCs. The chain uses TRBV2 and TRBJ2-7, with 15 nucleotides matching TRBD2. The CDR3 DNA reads TGTGCCAGCAGCTCACCCGGGACTAGCGGGAGGTACGAGCAGTACTTC. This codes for CASSSPGTSGRYEQYF.